Each of the 11 T cell receptor beta chains below was sequenced from the same sample in a study of Ad26.COV2.S vaccination and SARS-CoV-2 variants (dated by TCRdb to the early 2020s). This sample's treatment or condition label indicates: over 15 received Ad26.COV2.S at low or high dose, single or two shots; 5 received placebo; per-sample allocation not given. Repertoires of vaccine and placebo recipients were sequenced from samples taken on day 63 after the first injection. The library relied on the immunoSEQ multiplex PCR assay. Not all clones reach the TCRdb copy of this immuneACCESS table, which keeps in-frame sequences only. Checked studies attribute under half of the gap to unresolved V genes and leave the rest unexplained. Recorded for this sample are about 400,000 clones; 75% to 90% of them occurred a single time. The ten largest clones take up 1.9% of the sample. The starting material was peripheral blood, obtained in a trial of Ad26.COV2.S vaccine versus placebo. The receptors here all came from a person aged 18-65 years who received the Ad26.COV2.S COVID-19 vaccine or a placebo.

This chain links TRBV14 with TRBJ1-1; 9 nucleotides agree with TRBD1. Germline CDR1 SGHDN, CDR2 FVKESK. V dropped 5 bases and J dropped 4; count of bases not matched to a gene: 5. The CDR3 is 14 residues long. Here the CDR3 reads CASSMNRGPTEAFF. The DNA of the CDR3 is TGTGCCAGCAGCATGAACAGGGGGCCCACTGAAGCTTTCTTT.

The CDR3 reads CASSQDSRTSRSYEQYF. DNA for the CDR3: TGCGCCAGCAGCCAAGATTCCCGGACTAGCCGCTCCTACGAGCAGTACTTC. V is TRBV4-3 and J is TRBJ2-7; TRBD2 matches at 8 bases. The CDR3 length is 17 residues. V trimming: 0 bases; J trimming: 0 bases; junction bases outside the gene matches: 7. Germline V gene lookup returns CDR1 LGHNA and CDR2 YSLEER.

CDR3 DNA: TGCGCCAGCAGCTCCGGACTAGCGGAGCCCCAAGAGACCCAGTACTTC. This sequence encodes CASSSGLAEPQETQYF. The V call is TRBV5-1, the J call TRBJ2-5, with TRBD2 matching 10 bases. Germline trimming cut 3 bases from V and 1 base from J; bases unmatched to any gene: 6. The CDR3 is made up of 16 amino acids. CDR1 and CDR2 (germline): SGHRS, YFSETQ.

CDR3 in DNA: TGTGCCAGCAGCGATTCTGCGGGGCTACCAGATACGCAGTATTTT. It is translated as CASSDSAGLPDTQYF. The rearrangement links TRBV3-1 (or the pseudogene TRBV3-2) to TRBJ2-3, with TRBD2 as a possible D gene (6 bases). The CDR3 contains 15 residues. V lost 5 bases and J lost 4, with 16 bases in between. Germline V CDR1 and CDR2: LGHDT, YNNKEL (reference sequence).

The chain couples TRBV28 to TRBJ1-1; 8 bases align to TRBD1. The CDR3 length is 17 residues. V gave up 2 bases and J gave up 1 base; unmatched junction bases: 9. Germline CDR1 reads MDHEN; CDR2 reads SYDVKM. The CDR3 DNA sequence: TGTGCCAGCAGTTTAATACGGGACAGGATACGGAACACTGAAGCTTTCTTT. Translating gives CASSLIRDRIRNTEAFF.

The chain couples TRBV10-3 to TRBJ2-1; D uncertain. V gave up 2 bases and J gave up 0 bases, with 8 bases separating them. The CDR3 extends over 15 amino acids. CDR1 ENHRY and CDR2 SYGVKD come from the germline V gene. CDR3 sequence reads: CAISEGQSSYNEQFF. For the CDR3, the DNA is TGTGCCATCAGTGAGGGGCAGTCCTCCTACAATGAGCAGTTCTTC.

J is TRBJ2-7 and V is TRBV5-1, with D unclear. Germline V gene sequence: CDR1 SGHRS, CDR2 YFSETQ. V lost 4 bases, J lost 3 bases, and 2 bases lay in between. The CDR3 spans 10 residues. The CDR3 DNA reads as TGCGCCAGCAGCCTCTACGAGCAGTACTTC. It yields the protein CASSLYEQYF.

The CDR3 bases are TGTGCCAGCAGCCAGGGCGTAGGGCAGCCCCAGCATTTT. This encodes CASSQGVGQPQHF. The V gene is TRBV4-2, the J gene TRBJ1-5; no reliable D call. Per the germline V gene, CDR1 is LGHNA and CDR2 is YNFKEQ. Trimming removed 3 bases from V and 7 bases from J, with 10 bases in between. The length of the CDR3 is 13 residues.

The J gene is TRBJ2-7, the V gene TRBV7-2; 9 positions match TRBD1. V trimming: 7 bases; J trimming: 1 base; junction bases outside the gene matches: 11. Germline V gives CDR1 SGHTA, CDR2 FQGNSA. The CDR3 has 16 residues. CDR3 in amino acids: CASTQTIGTGSYEQYF. CDR3 nucleotide sequence: TGTGCCAGCACCCAAACGATCGGGACAGGGTCCTACGAGCAGTACTTC.

The rearrangement uses TRBV6-4 and TRBJ2-7; D remains ambiguous. The CDR3 length is 14 residues. Germline loops: CDR1 MRHNA, CDR2 SNTAGT. The V gene lost 9 bases and the J gene lost 0 bases, with 15 bases spanning the gap. DNA for the CDR3: TGTGCCAGTCCCGACGTCTCGAGCTCCTACGAGCAGTACTTC. Amino acid sequence: CASPDVSSSYEQYF.

The genes are TRBV5-3 and TRBJ1-5, with D possibly matching TRBD1 (5 bases). TRBV5-3 has ORF status, its function being uncertain. The V gene lost 6 bases and the J gene lost 2 bases, with 12 bases spanning the gap. The CDR3 consists of 14 residues. CDR3 sequence reads: CARKDSKGNQPQHF. The CDR3 nucleotides are TGTGCCAGAAAAGACAGTAAAGGCAATCAGCCCCAGCATTTT.